The clone carrying this T cell receptor beta chain was observed a handful of times. The data were taken from a study of cytomegalovirus exposure and HLA in healthy donors. Likely unrecorded immune exposures existed in these nominally healthy donors. The CDR3 consists of 18 residues. V gave up 5 bases and J gave up 9 bases; unmatched junction bases: 14. Germline loops: CDR1 SGHTA, CDR2 FQGNSA. The PCR employed 60 Vbeta primers together with 13 Jbeta primers. Method: immunoSEQ multiplex PCR; TCRdb's copy keeps in-frame clones and lacks some. The data show roughly 190,000 clones, more than 75% seen once. Sequenced: PBMCs. The clonotype originates from a woman in her forties or fifties in good health and CMV-seropositive. V is TRBV7-2 and J is TRBJ2-1; 15 positions agree with TRBD2. The CDR3 coding sequence is TGTGCCAGCAGCCCCCGGACTAGCGGGGGGGCGGTAGTAGGTGAGCAGTTCTTC. It encodes CASSPRTSGGAVVGEQFF.